These 10 T cell receptor beta chains share one sample of origin, sequenced in a study of blood T cell repertoires in COVID-19. Assay used: immunoSEQ multiplex PCR; TCRdb lists only in-frame clones, some missing. This table has approximately 400,000 clones, roughly four fifths appearing once. What was sequenced was peripheral blood. Receptors originate from a human donor with acute or convalescent COVID-19. The donor label of this sample is uncertain.

The chain has TRBV19 and TRBJ1-2; unclear D gene. The V gene lost 3 bases and the J gene lost 4 bases, with 6 bases spanning the gap. Germline V lookup: CDR1 LNHDA, CDR2 SQIVND (reference sequence). The CDR3 is made up of 12 amino acids. The CDR3: CASSMAGYGYTF. As DNA, the CDR3 is TGTGCCAGTAGTATGGCAGGCTATGGCTACACCTTC.

The J gene is TRBJ1-1, the V gene TRBV6-1; D is possibly TRBD1 (6 bases). Trimming shortened V by 2 bases and J by 0 bases, and 7 bases separated the two germline ends. The CDR3 is 14 residues long. CDR1 is MNHNS, CDR2 SASEGT, per germline. As DNA, the CDR3 is TGTGCCAGCAGTGAAAACAGGGTGAACACTGAAGCTTTCTTT. This sequence encodes CASSENRVNTEAFF.

This chain uses TRBV7-6 with TRBJ2-7; D remains ambiguous. Germline lookup yields CDR1 SGHVS and CDR2 FNYEAQ. The CDR3 loop spans 15 amino acids. Trimming removed 4 bases from V and 1 base from J, with 14 bases in between. CDR3 nucleotide sequence: TGTGCCAGCAGCTCATTTACAGTCCCTTCCTACGAGCAGTACTTC. Translated: CASSSFTVPSYEQYF.

This chain links TRBV27 with TRBJ1-6; maybe TRBD1 (5 bases). CDR1 is MNHEY, CDR2 SMNVEV, per germline (reference sequence). The CDR3 spans 16 residues. The V end lost 1 base, the J end lost 5 bases, and 12 bases lay between the germline ends. In DNA, the CDR3 is TGTGCCAGCAGTTTATGGGGCAGCGTAAATAATTCACCCCTCCACTTT. Translated: CASSLWGSVNNSPLHF.

The chain links TRBV2 to TRBJ2-7, with D tentatively TRBD2 (7 bases). Germline CDR1 SNHLY, CDR2 FYNNEI. This CDR3 region has 13 residues. Trimming pared 3 bases from V and 7 bases from J, leaving 13 bases between. In DNA, the CDR3 is TGTGCCAGCAGTGAGTGGGGGAGGGGGGAGCAGTACTTC. Translating it yields CASSEWGRGEQYF.

The chain is built from TRBV5-4 and TRBJ1-1; D might be TRBD1 (6 bases). CDR3 length: 15 amino acids. The V gene lost 4 bases and the J gene lost 7 bases, with 20 bases spanning the gap. Germline-derived CDR1 and CDR2 are SGHNT and YYREEE (reference sequence). The CDR3 reads CASSRKTGQVREAFF. The CDR3 bases are TGTGCCAGCAGCCGAAAAACAGGGCAGGTTCGTGAAGCTTTCTTT.

The rearrangement uses TRBV5-1 and TRBJ1-1; D call uncertain. CDR3 length: 13 amino acids. Trimming stripped 2 bases from V and 4 bases from J, with 9 bases between. CDR1 and CDR2 (germline): SGHRS, YFSETQ. The CDR3 region is CASSFTPGTEAFF. The CDR3 nucleotides are TGCGCCAGCAGCTTCACCCCGGGCACTGAAGCTTTCTTT.

The rearrangement uses TRBV5-5 and TRBJ2-7, with 7 positions matching TRBD1. The length of the CDR3 is 13 residues. CDR1 is SGHKS and CDR2 is YYEKEE in the germline V gene (reference sequence). Germline trimming cut 4 bases from V and 7 bases from J; bases unmatched to any gene: 8. CDR3 nucleotide sequence: TGTGCCAGCAGCCGGACCACAGGGGTGGAGCAGTACTTC. Its protein product is CASSRTTGVEQYF.

The J gene is TRBJ2-3, the V gene TRBV29-1, with a possible D match to TRBD2 (5 bases). The CDR3 totals 13 residues. Per the germline V gene, CDR1 is SQVTM and CDR2 is ANQGSEA. With 3 bases removed from V and 3 bases from J, the gap between germline ends came to 10 bases. DNA of the CDR3: TGCAGCGTTGATCGGGGATCTACAGATACGCAGTATTTT. This codes for CSVDRGSTDTQYF.

This chain uses TRBV19 with TRBJ2-6; weak D call: TRBD1 (7 bases). Trimming took 6 bases from V and 4 from J, leaving 13 bases between them. This CDR3 has 15 residues. Germline CDR1 reads LNHDA; CDR2 reads SQIVND (reference sequence). The CDR3 DNA sequence: TGTGCCAGTAGCGGAGGGGGCACCGGGGCCAACGTCCTGACTTTC. It yields the protein CASSGGGTGANVLTF.